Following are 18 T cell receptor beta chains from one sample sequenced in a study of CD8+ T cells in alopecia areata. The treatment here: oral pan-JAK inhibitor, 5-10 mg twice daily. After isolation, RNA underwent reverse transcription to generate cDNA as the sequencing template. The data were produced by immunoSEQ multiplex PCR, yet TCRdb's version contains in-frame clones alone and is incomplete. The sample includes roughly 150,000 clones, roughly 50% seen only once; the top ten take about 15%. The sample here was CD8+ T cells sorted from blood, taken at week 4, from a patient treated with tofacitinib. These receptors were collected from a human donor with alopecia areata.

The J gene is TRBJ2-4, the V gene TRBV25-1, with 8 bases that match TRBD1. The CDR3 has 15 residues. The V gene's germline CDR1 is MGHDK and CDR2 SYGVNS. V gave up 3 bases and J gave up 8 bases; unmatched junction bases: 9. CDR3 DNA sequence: TGTGCCAGCAGTGACACTACCTCGGACAGGGACATTCAGTACTTC. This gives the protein CASSDTTSDRDIQYF.

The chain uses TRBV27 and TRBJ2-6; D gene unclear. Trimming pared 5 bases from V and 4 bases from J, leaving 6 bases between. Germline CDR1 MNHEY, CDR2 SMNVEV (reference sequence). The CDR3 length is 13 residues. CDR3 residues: CASSTLGANVLTF. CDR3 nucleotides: TGTGCCAGCAGTACCTTAGGGGCCAACGTCCTGACTTTC.

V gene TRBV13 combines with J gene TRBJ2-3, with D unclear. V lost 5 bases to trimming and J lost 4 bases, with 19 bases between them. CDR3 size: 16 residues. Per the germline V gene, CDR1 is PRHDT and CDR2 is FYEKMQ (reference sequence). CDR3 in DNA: TGTGCCAGCAGCCTACGACATGAGGTTAGGTCAGATACGCAGTATTTT. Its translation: CASSLRHEVRSDTQYF.

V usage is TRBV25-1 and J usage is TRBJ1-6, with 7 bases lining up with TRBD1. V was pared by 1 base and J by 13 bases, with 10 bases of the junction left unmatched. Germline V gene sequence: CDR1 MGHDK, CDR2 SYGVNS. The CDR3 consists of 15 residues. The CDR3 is CASSEWGDSRHPLHF. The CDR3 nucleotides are TGTGCCAGCAGTGAATGGGGGGACAGCCGTCATCCCCTCCACTTT. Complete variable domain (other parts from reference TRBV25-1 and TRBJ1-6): EADIYQTPRYLVIGTGKKITLECSQTMGHDKMYWYQQDPGMELHLIHYSYGVNSTEKGDLSSESTVSRIRTEHFPLTLESARPSHTSQYLCASSEWGDSRHPLHFGNGTRLTVT.

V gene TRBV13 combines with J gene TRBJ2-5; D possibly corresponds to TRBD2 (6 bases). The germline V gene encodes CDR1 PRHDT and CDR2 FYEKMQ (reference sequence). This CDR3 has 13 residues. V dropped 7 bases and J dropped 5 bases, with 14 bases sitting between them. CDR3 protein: CASTKGEVETQYF. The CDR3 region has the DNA TGTGCCAGCACCAAAGGGGAGGTTGAGACCCAGTACTTC.

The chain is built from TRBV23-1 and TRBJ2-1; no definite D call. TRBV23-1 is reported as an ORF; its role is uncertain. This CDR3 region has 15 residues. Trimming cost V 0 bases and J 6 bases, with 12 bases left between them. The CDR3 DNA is TGCGCCAGCAGTCAATCAAAACAAGGCCCCAATGAGCAGTTCTTC. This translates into CASSQSKQGPNEQFF.

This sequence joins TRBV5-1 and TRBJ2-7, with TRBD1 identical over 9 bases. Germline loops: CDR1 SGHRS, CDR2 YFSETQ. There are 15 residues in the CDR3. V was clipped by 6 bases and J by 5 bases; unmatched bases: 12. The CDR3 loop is CASKPPGQGVHEQYF. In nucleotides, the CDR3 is TGCGCCAGCAAACCTCCGGGACAGGGTGTCCACGAGCAGTACTTC.

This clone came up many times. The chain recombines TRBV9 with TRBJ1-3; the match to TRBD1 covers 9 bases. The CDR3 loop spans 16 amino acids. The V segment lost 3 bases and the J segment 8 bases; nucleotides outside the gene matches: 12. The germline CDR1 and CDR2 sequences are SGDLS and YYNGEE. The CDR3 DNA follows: TGTGCCAGCAGCGAGGAAGACAGGGGGGTGTCGGACACCATATATTTT. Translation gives CASSEEDRGVSDTIYF.

The CDR3 protein is CASSEPRSYGYTF. In DNA, the CDR3 is TGTGCCAGCAGTGAACCCCGGTCCTATGGCTACACCTTC. The chain links TRBV25-1 to TRBJ1-2; D uncertain. In germline, CDR1 is MGHDK, CDR2 SYGVNS. Trimming pared 2 bases from V and 4 bases from J, leaving 8 bases between. The CDR3 is made up of 13 amino acids.

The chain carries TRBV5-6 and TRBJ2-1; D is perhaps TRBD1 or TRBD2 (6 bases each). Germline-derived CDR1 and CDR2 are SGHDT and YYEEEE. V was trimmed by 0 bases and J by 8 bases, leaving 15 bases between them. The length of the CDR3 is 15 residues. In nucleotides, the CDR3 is TGTGCCAGCAGCTTGGAGGGGGGTAGCCGTTATGAGCAGTTCTTC. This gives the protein CASSLEGGSRYEQFF.

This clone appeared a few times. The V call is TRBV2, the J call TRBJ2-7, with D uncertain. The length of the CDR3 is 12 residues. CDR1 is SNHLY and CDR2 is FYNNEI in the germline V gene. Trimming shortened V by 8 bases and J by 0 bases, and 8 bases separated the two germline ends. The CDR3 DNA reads TGTGCCAGCTTCTTCCCCTCCTACGAGCAGTACTTC. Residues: CASFFPSYEQYF.

The CDR3 coding sequence is TGTGCCAGCCTTCCTGGCGGAACAGATACGCAGTATTTT. It translates to CASLPGGTDTQYF. The rearrangement joins TRBV2 to TRBJ2-3, with D hard to call. The CDR3 covers 13 residues. Germline V gene data show CDR1 as SNHLY and CDR2 as FYNNEI. V shed 8 bases and J shed 3 bases, with 12 bases lying between them.

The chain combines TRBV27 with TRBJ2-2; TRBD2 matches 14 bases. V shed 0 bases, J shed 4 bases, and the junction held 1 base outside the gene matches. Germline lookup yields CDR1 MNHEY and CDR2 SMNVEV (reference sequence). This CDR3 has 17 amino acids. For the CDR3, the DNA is TGTGCCAGCAGTTTATCGACTAGCGGGGGGGCCACCGGGGAGCTGTTTTTT. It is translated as CASSLSTSGGATGELFF.

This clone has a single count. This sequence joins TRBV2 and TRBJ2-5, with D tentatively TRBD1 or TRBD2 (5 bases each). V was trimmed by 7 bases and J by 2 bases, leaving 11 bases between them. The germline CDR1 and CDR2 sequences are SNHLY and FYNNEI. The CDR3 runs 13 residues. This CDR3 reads CASTGPGQETQYF. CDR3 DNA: TGTGCCAGCACGGGGCCAGGGCAAGAGACCCAGTACTTC.

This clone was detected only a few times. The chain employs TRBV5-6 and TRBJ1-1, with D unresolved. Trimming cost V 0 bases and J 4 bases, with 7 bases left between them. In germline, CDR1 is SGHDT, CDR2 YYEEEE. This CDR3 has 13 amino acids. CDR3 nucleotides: TGTGCCAGCAGCTTGGCGCAGGCCACTGAAGCTTTCTTT. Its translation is CASSLAQATEAFF.

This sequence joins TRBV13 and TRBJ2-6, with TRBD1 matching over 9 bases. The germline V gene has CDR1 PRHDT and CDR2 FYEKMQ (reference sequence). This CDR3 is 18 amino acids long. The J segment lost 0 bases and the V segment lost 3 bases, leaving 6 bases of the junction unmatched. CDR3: CASSFGTGLPSGANVLTF. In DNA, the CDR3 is TGTGCCAGCAGCTTCGGGACAGGGTTACCCTCTGGGGCCAACGTCCTGACTTTC.

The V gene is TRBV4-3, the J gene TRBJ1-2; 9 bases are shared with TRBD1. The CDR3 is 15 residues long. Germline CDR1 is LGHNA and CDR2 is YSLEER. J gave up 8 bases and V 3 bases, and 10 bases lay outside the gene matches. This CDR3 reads CASSQDNRGREGYTF. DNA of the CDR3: TGCGCCAGCAGCCAGGACAACAGGGGGCGAGAAGGCTACACCTTC.

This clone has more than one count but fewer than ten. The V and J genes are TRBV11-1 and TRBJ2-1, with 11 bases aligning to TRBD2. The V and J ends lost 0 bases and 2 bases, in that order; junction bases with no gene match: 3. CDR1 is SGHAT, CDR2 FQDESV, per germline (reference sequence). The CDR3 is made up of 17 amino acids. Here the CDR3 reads CASSLAASGGTYNEQFF. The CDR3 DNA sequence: TGTGCCAGCAGCTTAGCTGCTAGCGGGGGGACCTACAATGAGCAGTTCTTC. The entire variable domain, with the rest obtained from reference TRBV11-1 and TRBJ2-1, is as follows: EAEVAQSPRYKITEKSQAVAFWCDPISGHATLYWYRQILGQGPELLVQFQDESVVDDSQLPKDRFSAERLKGVDSTLKIQPAELGDSAMYLCASSLAASGGTYNEQFFGPGTRLTVL.